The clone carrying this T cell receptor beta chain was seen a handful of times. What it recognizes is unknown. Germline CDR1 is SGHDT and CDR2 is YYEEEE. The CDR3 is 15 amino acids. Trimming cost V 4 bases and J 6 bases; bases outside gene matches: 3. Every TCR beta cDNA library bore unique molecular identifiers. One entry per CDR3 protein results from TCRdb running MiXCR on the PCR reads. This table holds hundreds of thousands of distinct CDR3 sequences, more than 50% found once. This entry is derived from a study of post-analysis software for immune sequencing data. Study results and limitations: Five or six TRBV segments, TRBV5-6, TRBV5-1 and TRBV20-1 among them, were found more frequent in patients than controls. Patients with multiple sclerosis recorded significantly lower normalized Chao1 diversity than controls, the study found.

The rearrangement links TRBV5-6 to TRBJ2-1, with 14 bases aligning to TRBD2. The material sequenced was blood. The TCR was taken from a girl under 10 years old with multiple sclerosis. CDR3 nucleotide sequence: TGTGCCAGCAGCCCGGGACTAGCGGGAGCCAATGAGCAGTTCTTC. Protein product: CASSPGLAGANEQFF.